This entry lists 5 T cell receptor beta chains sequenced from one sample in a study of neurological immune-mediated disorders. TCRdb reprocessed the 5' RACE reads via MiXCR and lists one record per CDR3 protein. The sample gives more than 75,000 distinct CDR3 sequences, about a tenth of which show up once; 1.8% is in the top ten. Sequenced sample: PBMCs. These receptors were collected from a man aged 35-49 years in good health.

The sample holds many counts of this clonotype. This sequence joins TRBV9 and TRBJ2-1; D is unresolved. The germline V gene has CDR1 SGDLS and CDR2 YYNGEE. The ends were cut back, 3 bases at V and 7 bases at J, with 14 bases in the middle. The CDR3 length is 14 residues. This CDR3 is CASSDPLTMNEQFF. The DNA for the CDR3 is TGTGCCAGCAGCGACCCCCTTACGATGAATGAGCAGTTCTTC.

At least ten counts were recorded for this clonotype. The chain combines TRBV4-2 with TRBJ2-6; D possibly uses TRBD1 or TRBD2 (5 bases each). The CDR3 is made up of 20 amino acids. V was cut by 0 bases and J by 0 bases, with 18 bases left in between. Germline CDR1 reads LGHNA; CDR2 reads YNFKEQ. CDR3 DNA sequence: TGTGCCAGCAGCCAAGAGGGACGAGACCCCTACCTCTCTGGGGCCAACGTCCTGACTTTC. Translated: CASSQEGRDPYLSGANVLTF.

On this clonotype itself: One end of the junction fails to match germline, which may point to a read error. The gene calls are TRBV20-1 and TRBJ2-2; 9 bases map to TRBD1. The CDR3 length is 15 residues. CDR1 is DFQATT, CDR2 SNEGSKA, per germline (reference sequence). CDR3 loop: CSARDRVEDTGDLFF. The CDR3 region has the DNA TGCAGTGCCCGGGACAGGGTTGAGGACACCGGGGACCTGTTTTTT.

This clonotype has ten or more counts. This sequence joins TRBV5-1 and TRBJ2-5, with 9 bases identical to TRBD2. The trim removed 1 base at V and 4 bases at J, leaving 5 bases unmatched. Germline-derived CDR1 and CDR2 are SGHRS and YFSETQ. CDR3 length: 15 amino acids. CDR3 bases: TGCGCCAGCAGCTTGCAACAGACTAGCGGAGAGACCCAGTACTTC. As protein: CASSLQQTSGETQYF.

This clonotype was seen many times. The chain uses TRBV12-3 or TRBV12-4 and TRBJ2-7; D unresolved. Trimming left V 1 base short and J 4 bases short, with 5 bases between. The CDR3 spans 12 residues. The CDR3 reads CASSLGTYEQYF. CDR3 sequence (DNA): TGTGCCAGCAGTTTAGGTACTTACGAGCAGTACTTC.